Reported below is one T cell receptor beta chain. What it recognizes is unknown. Moderate-to-severe activity, CAS ≥3, NOSPECS ≥4 and duration under 3 months were recorded for donors with ophthalmopathy. This specimen comes from a study of Graves' ophthalmopathy and Graves' hyperthyroidism. Study results and caveats: Ophthalmopathy cases were distinguished from stable hyperthyroidism by a 13-signature model, reaching about 85% sensitivity and roughly 80% specificity.

Transcripts of RNA were the source for amplifying TCR beta CDR3 regions. HTBI primers were employed in first-round RT-PCR, then a second-round multiplex PCR followed. TCRdb reprocessed the multiplex PCR reads via MiXCR and lists one record per CDR3 protein. The sample gives 260,000 or so distinct CDR3 sequences, about 46% of which show up once; less than 60% is in the top ten. Germline assignment: CDR1 DFQATT and CDR2 SNEGSKA (reference sequence). The CDR3 is 11 amino acids. V shed 2 bases and J shed 11 bases, with 12 bases lying between them. The chain recombines TRBV20-1 with TRBJ1-1, with D unresolved. This sequence originates from an adult man with Graves' ophthalmopathy. The sequenced sample consisted of peripheral blood. CDR3 region: CSARSGVGAFF. The CDR3 nucleotides are TGCAGTGCTAGATCGGGCGTGGGGGCTTTCTTT.